The clone carrying this T cell receptor (beta chain) was detected ten times or more. Its antigen is currently unknown. This CDR3 comprises 13 residues. The germline V gene encodes CDR1 DFQATT and CDR2 SNEGSKA (reference sequence). The V and J ends lost 7 bases and 0 bases, in that order; junction bases with no gene match: 2. The sample is drawn from a study of CD8 T cells in ankylosing spondylitis. Study conclusions and caveats: Characteristic, it appeared, of ankylosing spondylitis blood was a TCR beta motif of eight highly homologous variants. Reports of some motif variants in reactive arthritis synovial fluid and blood predate this one. In peripheral blood, disease-linked CD8+ clones occurred at relatively low frequencies.

It was by quantitative 5'-RACE with molecular barcodes that TCR beta libraries were made. TCRdb re-derived calls from the 5' RACE reads in MiXCR, one entry per CDR3 protein. Here the sample spans some 450,000 distinct CDR3 sequences, about a sixth being singletons. The material sequenced was blood, either unsorted or a sorted T cell fraction (not recorded which). The clonotype originates from a male donor with ankylosing spondylitis. The V call is TRBV20-1, the J call TRBJ2-4; 8 nucleotides agree with TRBD2. The CDR3, as DNA: TGCAGTGTCGGGGGGGTAGCCAAAAACATTCAGTACTTC. Its translation is CSVGGVAKNIQYF.